This TCR beta chain was found in a study of T-cell reconstitution after alpha-beta-depleted transplantation in children. Study outcomes and limitations: At the one-year point after transplant, T-cell counts and TCRbeta diversity were found to come mostly from T cells that had been newly produced. Two months or so post-transplant, alpha-beta T cells reportedly derived from several hundred expanded graft clones. Recipient T cells and thymic progenitors that survived were the source of the high TCRbeta diversity seen at day 60 in some patients.

This clonotype was seen only a few times. Its cognate antigen is unknown. Preparation of the TCRbeta library used unique molecular identifiers. In TCRdb, the PCR reads were re-called with MiXCR into one record per CDR3 protein. Of 350,000 to 500,000 distinct CDR3 sequences listed, around two fifths are singletons. Sample: PBMCs, taken before TCRalphabeta/CD19-depleted stem cell transplant. The clonotype originates from a girl under 10 years old with aplastic anemia, due to receive a stem cell transplant.

The CDR3 spells CASSFGQGPEKLFF. CDR3 nucleotides: TGTGCCAGCAGTTTTGGCCAGGGTCCGGAAAAACTGTTTTTT. The gene calls are TRBV28 and TRBJ1-4, with TRBD1 as a possible D gene (5 bases). This CDR3 is 14 amino acids long. Trimming stripped 3 bases from V and 8 bases from J, with 13 bases between. Germline V gives CDR1 MDHEN, CDR2 SYDVKM.